The T cell receptor (beta chain) described here comes from a study of long-term antiretroviral therapy in people with HIV. Trimming at V came to 2 bases and at J to 5 bases, leaving 9 bases not matched to a gene. CDR3 length: 15 residues. Germline CDR1 is MDHEN and CDR2 is SYDVKM. One or more pre-ART and two or more post-ART PBMC samples were available from each donor. An immunoSEQ assay, version v3.0, was performed at survey level. Produced via immunoSEQ multiplex PCR; TCRdb's table is partial and in-frame only. The table shows under 30,000 clones, with over 90% occurring only once. This material consisted of unsorted PBMCs, taken roughly 6.3 years after starting antiretroviral therapy. The gene calls are TRBV28 and TRBJ2-7; 7 bases are shared with TRBD2. This receptor was obtained from a man younger than 40 with HIV. CDR3 DNA sequence: TGTGCCAGCAGTTTACGCGGGAGATCACCAAACGAGCAGTACTTC. Translating gives CASSLRGRSPNEQYF.